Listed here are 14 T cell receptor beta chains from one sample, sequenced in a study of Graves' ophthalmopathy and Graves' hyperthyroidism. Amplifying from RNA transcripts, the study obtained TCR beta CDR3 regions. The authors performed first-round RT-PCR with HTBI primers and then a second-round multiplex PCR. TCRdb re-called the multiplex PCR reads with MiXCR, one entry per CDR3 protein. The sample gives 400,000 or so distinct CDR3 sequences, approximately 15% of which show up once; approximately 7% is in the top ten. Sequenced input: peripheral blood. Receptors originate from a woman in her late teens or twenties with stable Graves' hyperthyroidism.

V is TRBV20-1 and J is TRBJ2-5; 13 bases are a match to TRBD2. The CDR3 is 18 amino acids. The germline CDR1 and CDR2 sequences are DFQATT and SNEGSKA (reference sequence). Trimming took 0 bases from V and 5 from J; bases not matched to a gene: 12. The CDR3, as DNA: TGCAGTGCTAGAGATTCCCTACTAGCGGGGGGGCCCGGGGAGACCCAGTACTTC. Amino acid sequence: CSARDSLLAGGPGETQYF.

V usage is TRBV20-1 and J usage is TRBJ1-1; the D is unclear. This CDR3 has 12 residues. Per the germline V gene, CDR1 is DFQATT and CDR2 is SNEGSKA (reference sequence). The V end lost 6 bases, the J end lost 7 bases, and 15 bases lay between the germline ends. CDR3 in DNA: TGCAGTGCCGCTTCACCGACATTTGAAGCTTTCTTT. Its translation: CSAASPTFEAFF.

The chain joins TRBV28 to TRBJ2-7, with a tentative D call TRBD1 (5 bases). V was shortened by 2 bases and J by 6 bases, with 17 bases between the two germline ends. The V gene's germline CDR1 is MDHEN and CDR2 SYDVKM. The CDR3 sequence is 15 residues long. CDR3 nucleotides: TGTGCCAGCAGTTTACAGGGCGCGGCCCTACTCGAGCAGTACTTC. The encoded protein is CASSLQGAALLEQYF.

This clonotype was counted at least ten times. This CDR3 is CASSVELLNTEAFF. As DNA, the CDR3 is TGTGCCAGCAGCGTAGAGTTATTGAACACTGAAGCTTTCTTT. The chain links TRBV9 to TRBJ1-1; D remains unclear. CDR3 length: 14 amino acids. CDR1 is SGDLS and CDR2 is YYNGEE in the germline V gene. V lost 0 bases and J 0 bases, leaving 6 bases between the germline ends.

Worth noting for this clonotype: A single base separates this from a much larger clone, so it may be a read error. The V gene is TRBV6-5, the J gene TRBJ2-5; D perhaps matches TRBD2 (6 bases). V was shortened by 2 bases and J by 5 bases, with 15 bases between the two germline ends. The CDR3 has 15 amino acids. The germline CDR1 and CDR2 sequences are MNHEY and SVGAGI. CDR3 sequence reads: CASSYAGGVKETQYF. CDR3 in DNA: TGTGCCAGCAGTTACGCCGGAGGGGTTAAGGAGACCCAGTACTTC.

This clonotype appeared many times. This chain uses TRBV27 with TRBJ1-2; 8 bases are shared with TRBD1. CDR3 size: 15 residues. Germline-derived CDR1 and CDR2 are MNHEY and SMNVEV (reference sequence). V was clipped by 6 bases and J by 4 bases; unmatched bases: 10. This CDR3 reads CASRERQGSSYGYTF. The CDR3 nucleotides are TGTGCCAGCAGGGAAAGACAGGGGAGTTCCTATGGCTACACCTTC.

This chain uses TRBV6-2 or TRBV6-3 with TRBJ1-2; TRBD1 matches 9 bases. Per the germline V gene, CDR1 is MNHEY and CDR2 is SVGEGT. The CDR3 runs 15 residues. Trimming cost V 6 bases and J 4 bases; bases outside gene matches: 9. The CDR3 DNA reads TGTGCCAGCAGCCCCGGGACAGGGAGGGTCTATGGCTACACCTTC. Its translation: CASSPGTGRVYGYTF.

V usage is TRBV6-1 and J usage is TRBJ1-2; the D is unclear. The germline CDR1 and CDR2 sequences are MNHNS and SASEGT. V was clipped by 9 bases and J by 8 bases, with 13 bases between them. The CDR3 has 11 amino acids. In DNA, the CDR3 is TGTGCCAGTGGTGGGGAAATAGGCTACACCTTC. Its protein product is CASGGEIGYTF.

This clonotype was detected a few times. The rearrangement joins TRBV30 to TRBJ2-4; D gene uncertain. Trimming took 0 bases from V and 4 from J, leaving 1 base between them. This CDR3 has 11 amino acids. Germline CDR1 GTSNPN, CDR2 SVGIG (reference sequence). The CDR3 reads CAWSVKNIQYF. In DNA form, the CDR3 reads TGTGCCTGGAGTGTAAAAAACATTCAGTACTTC.

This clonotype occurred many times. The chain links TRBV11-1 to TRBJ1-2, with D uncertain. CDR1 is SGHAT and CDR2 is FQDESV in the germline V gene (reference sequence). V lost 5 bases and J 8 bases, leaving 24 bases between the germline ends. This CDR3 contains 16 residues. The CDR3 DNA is TGTGCCAGCAGCCCTAGCGCGGTTCCGGGATCTGGGGGCTACACCTTC. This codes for CASSPSAVPGSGGYTF.

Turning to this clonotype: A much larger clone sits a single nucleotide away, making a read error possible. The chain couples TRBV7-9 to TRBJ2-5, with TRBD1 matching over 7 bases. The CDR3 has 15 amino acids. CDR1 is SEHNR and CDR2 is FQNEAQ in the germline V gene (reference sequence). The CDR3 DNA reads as TGTGCCAGCAGCGGAAACGACAGGGTCGGGGAGATCCAGTACTTC. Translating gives CASSGNDRVGEIQYF.

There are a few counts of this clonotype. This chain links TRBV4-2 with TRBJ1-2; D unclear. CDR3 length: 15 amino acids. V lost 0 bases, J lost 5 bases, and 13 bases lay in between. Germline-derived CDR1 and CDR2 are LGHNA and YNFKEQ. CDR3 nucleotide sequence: TGTGCCAGCAGCCAAGAAGATCTTGGGTTTTATGGCTACACCTTC. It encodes CASSQEDLGFYGYTF.

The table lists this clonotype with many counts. The CDR3 DNA reads TGCAGTGCTAGGGGTCCGGGGGGCATCTATGGCTACACCTTC. It encodes CSARGPGGIYGYTF. This chain connects TRBV20-1 to TRBJ1-2, with D tentatively TRBD1 (6 bases). Trimming took off 3 bases at V and 4 bases at J, with 15 bases between the two ends. The CDR3 runs to 14 residues. CDR1 and CDR2 (germline): DFQATT, SNEGSKA (reference sequence).

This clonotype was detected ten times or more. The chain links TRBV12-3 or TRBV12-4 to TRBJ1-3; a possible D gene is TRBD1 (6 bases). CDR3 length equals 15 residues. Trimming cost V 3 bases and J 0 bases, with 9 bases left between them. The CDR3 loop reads CASSFWGASGNTIYF. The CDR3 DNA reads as TGTGCCAGCAGTTTCTGGGGGGCCTCTGGAAACACCATATATTTT.